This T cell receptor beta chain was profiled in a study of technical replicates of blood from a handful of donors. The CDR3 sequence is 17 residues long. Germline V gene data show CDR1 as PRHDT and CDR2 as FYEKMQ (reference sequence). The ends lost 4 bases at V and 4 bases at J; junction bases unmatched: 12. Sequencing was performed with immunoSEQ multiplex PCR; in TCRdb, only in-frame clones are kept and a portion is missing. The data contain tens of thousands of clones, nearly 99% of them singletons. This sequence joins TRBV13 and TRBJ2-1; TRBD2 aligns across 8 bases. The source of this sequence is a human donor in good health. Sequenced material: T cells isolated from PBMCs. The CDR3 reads CASSSHLVAGLYNEQFF. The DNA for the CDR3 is TGTGCCAGCAGCTCTCACCTAGTAGCGGGGTTATACAATGAGCAGTTCTTC.